The 26 T cell receptor beta chains reported below all come from one sample, sequenced in a study of blood T cell repertoires in COVID-19. Here immunoSEQ multiplex PCR was the method, and the copy in TCRdb shows in-frame clones only, minus some. The profile shows approximately 230,000 clones, approximately 90% of them singletons. Source material: peripheral blood. All receptors come from a young man who had recovered from COVID-19.

V is TRBV4-3 and J is TRBJ1-2, with a tentative D call TRBD1 (5 bases). V gave up 0 bases and J gave up 6 bases, with 14 bases separating them. The CDR3 is made up of 15 amino acids. Germline V gives CDR1 LGHNA, CDR2 YSLEER. CDR3: CASSQELEQVHGYTF. In DNA form, the CDR3 reads TGCGCCAGCAGCCAAGAATTGGAACAGGTGCATGGCTACACCTTC.

CDR3 nucleotide sequence: TGTGCCAGCAGTCTGGACAGGGGGGAGTACGAGCAGTACTTC. Its protein product is CASSLDRGEYEQYF. V gene TRBV2 combines with J gene TRBJ2-7, with 10 bases that match TRBD1. The CDR3 runs to 14 residues. The germline gives CDR1 SNHLY, CDR2 FYNNEI. Trimming removed 5 bases from V and 4 bases from J; junction bases left unmatched: 5.

This clone was seen only a few times. The sample carries other DNA sequences with the same CDR3. The chain links TRBV9 to TRBJ1-1; tentatively, D is TRBD1 (5 bases). The V end was cut by 2 bases, the J end by 5 bases, with 10 bases between. The CDR3 sequence is 13 residues long. CDR1 is SGDLS, CDR2 YYNGEE, per germline. CDR3 residues: CASSVGGLTEAFF. The CDR3 DNA reads as TGTGCCAGCAGCGTCGGGGGATTGACTGAAGCTTTCTTT. Full variable domain (missing parts from reference TRBV9 and TRBJ1-1): DSGVTQTPKHLITATGQRVTLRCSPRSGDLSVYWYQQSLDQGLQFLIQYYNGEERAKGNILERFSAQQFPDLHSELNLSSLELGDSALYFCASSVGGLTEAFFGQGTRLTVV.

The chain is built from TRBV7-2 and TRBJ2-5, with D tentatively TRBD2 (6 bases). This CDR3 is built from 13 residues. The germline V gene has CDR1 SGHTA and CDR2 FQGNSA. Trimming left V 2 bases short and J 5 bases short, with 9 bases between. Written as DNA, the CDR3 is TGTGCCAGCAGCTTATTAGGGAGGGAGACCCAGTACTTC. Its protein is CASSLLGRETQYF.

The V and J genes are TRBV6-6 and TRBJ2-4, with 7 bases matching TRBD1. This CDR3 has 14 amino acids. The V and J ends lost 5 bases and 5 bases, in that order; junction bases with no gene match: 6. CDR1 is MNHNY and CDR2 is SVGAGI in the germline V gene (reference sequence). In nucleotides, the CDR3 is TGTGCCAGCAGTCCTAGGGACAGACAAAACATTCAGTACTTC. It codes for CASSPRDRQNIQYF.

CDR3 loop: CASRWGSGDSPLHF. For the CDR3, the DNA is TGTGCCAGCAGGTGGGGGAGCGGGGATTCACCCCTCCACTTT. The chain couples TRBV2 to TRBJ1-6; TRBD1 is a possible D gene (5 bases). Between the trimmed V and J ends, which lost 6 bases and 8 bases, there was a span of 14 bases. CDR3 length: 14 amino acids. Germline CDR1 reads SNHLY; CDR2 reads FYNNEI. The variable domain in full, with the rest retrieved from reference TRBV2 and TRBJ1-6, is EPEVTQTPSHQVTQMGQEVILRCVPISNHLYFYWYRQILGQKVEFLVSFYNNEISEKSEIFDDQFSVERPDGSNFTLKIRSTKLEDSAMYFCASRWGSGDSPLHFGNGTRLTVT.

The chain couples TRBV6-2 or TRBV6-3 to TRBJ1-2; 10 bases align to TRBD1. The CDR3 contains 15 residues. V lost 5 bases and J lost 7; bases outside the gene matches: 10. CDR1 is MNHEY, CDR2 SVGEGT, per germline. The CDR3 bases are TGTGCCAGCAGTCAAACCGGGACAGGGGATCGTGGCTACACCTTC. It specifies CASSQTGTGDRGYTF.

The V and J genes are TRBV11-2 and TRBJ1-6; D unclear. Germline-derived CDR1 and CDR2 are SGHAT and FQNNGV. This CDR3 comprises 13 residues. V lost 6 bases, J lost 2 bases, and 5 bases lay in between. The CDR3 coding sequence is TGTGCCAGCAGGGCCCCCTATAATTCACCCCTCCACTTT. Translation: CASRAPYNSPLHF.

This sequence joins TRBV2 and TRBJ1-4, with 7 bases identical to TRBD1. The CDR3 covers 17 residues. V lost 1 base and J lost 6; bases outside the gene matches: 11. The germline CDR1 and CDR2 sequences are SNHLY and FYNNEI. The CDR3 loop is CASSEVLGGQGDEKLFF. CDR3 bases: TGTGCCAGCAGTGAAGTCTTGGGGGGCCAGGGGGATGAAAAACTGTTTTTT. Full variable domain (remainder filled in from reference TRBV2 and TRBJ1-4): EPEVTQTPSHQVTQMGQEVILRCVPISNHLYFYWYRQILGQKVEFLVSFYNNEISEKSEIFDDQFSVERPDGSNFTLKIRSTKLEDSAMYFCASSEVLGGQGDEKLFFGSGTQLSVL.

This chain links TRBV5-6 with TRBJ1-2; 8 bases match TRBD1. Looked up from germline, CDR1 is SGHDT and CDR2 is YYEEEE. J gave up 5 bases and V 4 bases, and 10 bases lay outside the gene matches. The length of the CDR3 is 15 residues. CDR3 bases: TGTGCCAGCAGCCCTGGGGACAGGATTTGGTATGGCTACACCTTC. Translated: CASSPGDRIWYGYTF.

V usage is TRBV19 and J usage is TRBJ1-2; 8 nucleotides line up with TRBD1. Germline V gene lookup returns CDR1 LNHDA and CDR2 SQIVND (reference sequence). V was pared by 6 bases and J by 6 bases, with 6 bases of the junction left unmatched. The CDR3 length is 13 residues. CDR3 amino acids: CASRDRGLDGYTF. The CDR3 DNA reads as TGTGCCAGTAGAGACAGGGGCCTGGATGGCTACACCTTC.

The CDR3 here is CASAKDSDYEQYF. The CDR3 nucleotides are TGTGCCAGCGCTAAGGACAGCGACTACGAGCAGTACTTC. The V call is TRBV9, the J call TRBJ2-7; D is perhaps TRBD1 (6 bases). This CDR3 has 13 residues. The germline gives CDR1 SGDLS, CDR2 YYNGEE. The germline V and J ends were trimmed by 7 bases and 3 bases, with 14 bases remaining between them.

The V gene is TRBV27, the J gene TRBJ1-6, with 9 bases fitting TRBD1. The CDR3 is made up of 16 amino acids. V lost 5 bases, J lost 9 bases, and 11 bases stayed unmatched. Germline CDR1 is MNHEY and CDR2 is SMNVEV (reference sequence). In nucleotides, the CDR3 is TGTGCCAGCAGTGGAGAGCTGGGACAGGGAGCTTCACCCCTCCACTTT. Amino acids: CASSGELGQGASPLHF.

CDR3 sequence reads: CASSIETYLSNQPQHF. As DNA, the CDR3 is TGTGCCAGTAGTATAGAGACATACCTTAGCAATCAGCCCCAGCATTTT. The chain employs TRBV19 and TRBJ1-5; no clear D. The CDR3 is 16 amino acids. Trimming took 0 bases from V and 0 from J, leaving 9 bases between them. Germline CDR1 LNHDA, CDR2 SQIVND (reference sequence).

V gene TRBV19 combines with J gene TRBJ1-4; D might be TRBD1 (5 bases). The CDR3 sequence is 13 residues long. Germline V gives CDR1 LNHDA, CDR2 SQIVND (reference sequence). The V end lost 5 bases, the J end lost 4 bases, and 8 bases lay between the germline ends. The CDR3, as DNA: TGTGCCAGTAGTTGGACAAGTAATGAAAAACTGTTTTTT. Translating it yields CASSWTSNEKLFF.

A single count supports this clone. The J gene is TRBJ2-1, the V gene TRBV3-1 (or the pseudogene TRBV3-2); D gene uncertain. The V and J ends lost 4 bases and 0 bases respectively, with 7 bases between them. This CDR3 contains 14 residues. The germline V gene encodes CDR1 LGHDT and CDR2 YNNKEL (reference sequence). The CDR3 protein is CASSLVSSYNEQFF. The CDR3 DNA sequence: TGTGCCAGCAGCCTTGTGAGCTCCTACAATGAGCAGTTCTTC.

This sequence joins TRBV7-8 and TRBJ1-2, with unresolved D. V dropped 0 bases and J dropped 8 bases, with 16 bases sitting between them. The CDR3 is 15 amino acids. The germline V gene has CDR1 SGHVS and CDR2 FQNEAQ. CDR3 protein: CASSLAGRTREGYTF. The CDR3 bases are TGTGCCAGCAGCTTAGCTGGCAGGACCCGGGAGGGCTACACCTTC.

The V and J genes are TRBV27 and TRBJ1-2; a weak D match, TRBD1 (6 bases). The CDR3 covers 12 residues. In germline, CDR1 is MNHEY, CDR2 SMNVEV (reference sequence). V lost 7 bases and J lost 6, with 12 bases in between. The DNA for the CDR3 is TGTGCCAGCAAGGAGGGGGGGGATGGCTACACCTTC. Its translation: CASKEGGDGYTF.

The rearrangement uses TRBV30 and TRBJ2-7; TRBD1 matches at 11 bases. The germline V gene encodes CDR1 GTSNPN and CDR2 SVGIG (reference sequence). This CDR3 has 15 residues. J lost 5 bases, V lost 3 bases, and 9 bases had no gene match. Here the CDR3 reads CAWRQPWTGGHEQYF. The CDR3 coding sequence is TGTGCCTGGAGGCAGCCGTGGACAGGGGGCCACGAGCAGTACTTC.

The chain uses TRBV2 and TRBJ1-2, with TRBD1 matching 11 bases. V lost 0 bases to trimming and J lost 11 bases; unmatched junction nucleotides: 2. CDR1 SNHLY and CDR2 FYNNEI come from the germline V gene. The CDR3 has 13 residues. CDR3 loop: CASSEAWDRGYTF. CDR3 DNA: TGTGCCAGCAGTGAAGCGTGGGACAGGGGGTACACCTTC.

This clone has only one observation. The chain recombines TRBV14 with TRBJ2-2; 9 bases agree with TRBD2. Germline CDR1 is SGHDN and CDR2 is FVKESK. The V gene end was trimmed by 10 bases and the J gene end by 5 bases; junction bases not matched to a gene: 11. CDR3 length equals 15 residues. CDR3 sequence (DNA): TGTGCCACCCTGAAGCGGGGGGCCAGGACCGGGGAGCTGTTTTTT. Protein sequence: CATLKRGARTGELFF.

The chain joins TRBV7-9 to TRBJ2-1, with TRBD2 matching 8 bases. Trimming cost V 6 bases and J 0 bases; bases outside gene matches: 10. There are 17 residues in the CDR3. The V gene's germline CDR1 is SEHNR and CDR2 FQNEAQ (reference sequence). The CDR3 DNA reads as TGTGCCAGCAGTCTAAGCGGGGGCCGGAACTCCTACAATGAGCAGTTCTTC. Amino acids: CASSLSGGRNSYNEQFF. The full variable domain, in which reference TRBV7-9 and TRBJ2-1 provide the parts outside the CDR3, is DTGVSQNPRHKITKRGQNVTFRCDPISEHNRLYWYRQTLGQGPEFLTYFQNEAQLEKSRLLSDRFSAERPKGSFSTLEIQRTEQGDSAMYLCASSLSGGRNSYNEQFFGPGTRLTVL.

This chain joins TRBV7-9 and TRBJ2-2, with D possibly being TRBD1 (5 bases). The V end lost 5 bases, the J end lost 7 bases, and 11 bases lay between the germline ends. The CDR3 totals 13 residues. Germline V gene sequence: CDR1 SEHNR, CDR2 FQNEAQ (reference sequence). The CDR3 bases are TGTGCCAGCAGCCCACTTCAGGGCGGGGAGCTGTTTTTT. Protein: CASSPLQGGELFF.

The V call is TRBV6-5, the J call TRBJ1-2; D unresolved. The CDR3 runs 15 residues. The V and J ends lost 7 bases and 8 bases respectively, with 23 bases between them. The V gene's germline CDR1 is MNHEY and CDR2 SVGAGI. CDR3 residues: CASNKYGNWGNGYTF. DNA for the CDR3: TGTGCCAGCAACAAATACGGGAATTGGGGAAACGGCTACACCTTC.

This chain links TRBV5-1 with TRBJ2-1; TRBD2 matches 9 bases. The CDR3 length is 12 residues. The germline CDR1 and CDR2 sequences are SGHRS and YFSETQ. The V gene end was trimmed by 3 bases and the J gene end by 10 bases; junction bases not matched to a gene: 2. As DNA, the CDR3 is TGCGCCAGCAGCTACCTAGCGGGGGAGCAGTTCTTC. Its protein is CASSYLAGEQFF. Variable domain in full (rest from reference TRBV5-1 and TRBJ2-1): KAGVTQTPRYLIKTRGQQVTLSCSPISGHRSVSWYQQTPGQGLQFLFEYFSETQRNKGNFPGRFSGRQFSNSRSEMNVSTLELGDSALYLCASSYLAGEQFFGPGTRLTVL.

The chain has TRBV18 and TRBJ1-2, with 10 bases fitting TRBD1. Germline V gene data show CDR1 as KGHSH and CDR2 as LQKENI. With V trimmed by 5 bases and J by 8 bases, 11 bases remained unmatched. The CDR3 extends over 15 amino acids. In nucleotides, the CDR3 is TGTGCCAGCTCAGACTCCGGGACAGGGGTAGGAGGCTACACCTTC. It is translated as CASSDSGTGVGGYTF.